Listed below are T cell receptor beta chains from one sample, sequenced in a study of cytomegalovirus exposure and HLA in healthy donors. TCRdb's table, derived via immunoSEQ multiplex PCR, lists solely in-frame clones and lacks some. The repertoire has over 100,000 clones, approximately 78% of them found once; the top ten carry under 1.5%. Sequenced sample: PBMCs. The receptor source for this set is a female donor in good health and CMV-seronegative. Each CDR3 is given with its conserved first and last residue.

>TRBV9|TRBJ2-2
CASRKGSDTGELFF
>TRBV6-1|TRBJ2-1
CASRGRWGKQFF
>TRBV7-2|TRBJ1-1
CASSTGRNTEAFF
>TRBV7-2|TRBJ2-2
CASSLRPSGSSNTGELFF
>TRBV7-2|TRBJ1-4
CASSPDRGNEKLFF
>TRBV5-6|TRBJ1-1
CASSSGTGITEAFF
>TRBV2|TRBJ1-1
CASSAGRGLTEAFF
>TRBV10-3|TRBJ1-1
CAISTTGGSAMNTEAFF
>TRBV4-3|TRBJ2-7
CASSQENTGGLYEQYF
>TRBV10-3|TRBJ2-5
CAISESGARETQYF
>TRBV9|TRBJ1-3
CASSVGTFGNTIYF
>TRBV2|TRBJ1-1
CASSEVPGQNTEAFF
>TRBV15|TRBJ1-4
CATSRDIRGAGEKLFF
>TRBV7-8|TRBJ2-7
CASSPWTSLRGEQYF
>TRBV7-2|TRBJ2-7
CASSLFAERNEQYF
>TRBV6-4|TRBJ2-7
CAFGSGNDFYEQYF
>TRBV15|TRBJ1-1
CATSRLVTPNTEAFF
>TRBV27|TRBJ1-2
CASRGTVTNYGYTF
>TRBV28|TRBJ2-7
CASSSPSSYEQYF
>TRBV18|TRBJ1-1
CASSPYRGEEAFF
>TRBV7-2|TRBJ2-5
CASSLGRAQETQYF
>TRBV6-6|TRBJ1-1
CASSPLTGAEAFF
>TRBV5-6|TRBJ1-1
CASSLYGEAFF
>TRBV5-1|TRBJ2-1
CASSFGLAGSSYNEQFF
>TRBV5-5|TRBJ2-2
CASSSGQSTGELFF
>TRBV7-8|TRBJ2-7
CASSLGGRAYEQYF
>TRBV7-9|TRBJ2-3
CASSSRDRAPDTQYF
>TRBV6-5|TRBJ1-1
CASSYSLWRGTEAFF
>TRBV29-1|TRBJ1-6
CSASTGVSSPLHF
>TRBV7-9|TRBJ1-3
CASSLPEGPSSGNTIYF
>TRBV5-1|TRBJ2-7
CACRPLAGGSYEQYF
>TRBV4-3|TRBJ2-2
CASSQDIAGVTGELFF
>TRBV6-1|TRBJ2-7
CASTPSIGAGYEQYF
>TRBV19|TRBJ1-1
CASSIFGNTEAFF
>TRBV5-4|TRBJ2-7
CASSSRTGGADEQYF
>TRBV7-2|TRBJ1-5
CASSLSVQGNQLQHF
>TRBV9|TRBJ2-2
CASSQNPQGSTGELFF
>TRBV4-2|TRBJ1-2
CASSQEISEGYYGYTF
>TRBV19|TRBJ1-5
CASSMDSWTVGNQPQHF
>TRBV27|TRBJ1-1
CASSLSTPLATEAFF
>TRBV27|TRBJ2-2
CASSLSWDSLGYTGELFF
>TRBV5-6|TRBJ2-1
CASSLVSAVLLQGEQFF
>TRBV19|TRBJ2-2
CASSIPGLNTGELFF
>TRBV19|TRBJ1-2
CASSPGQGAFFNYGYTF
>TRBV28|TRBJ2-7
CASSFPSVYEQYF
>TRBV2|TRBJ2-7
CASTQQGVYEQYF
>TRBV28|TRBJ1-4
CASIPQGSTNEKLFF